Sequencing of this TCR beta chain was carried out in a study of T cell responses to AZD1222 COVID-19 vaccine. The trim removed 5 bases at V and 5 bases at J, leaving 10 bases unmatched. The V gene's germline CDR1 is SEHNR and CDR2 FQNEAQ (reference sequence). The length of the CDR3 is 16 residues. Libraries were prepared by immunoSEQ multiplex PCR; TCRdb keeps only in-frame clonotypes and omits some of them. The sample lists under 140,000 clones, about 88% occurring once. This TCR came from an adult in good health. Sequencing used peripheral blood, obtained on day 0 of AZD1222 vaccination. V gene TRBV7-9 combines with J gene TRBJ2-7; 12 bases align to TRBD1. CDR3 amino acids: CASSPRMGTGGDEQYF. The CDR3 region has the DNA TGTGCCAGCAGCCCCCGGATGGGGACAGGGGGCGACGAGCAGTACTTC. The full variable domain, completed using reference TRBV7-9 and TRBJ2-7, is DTGVSQNPRHKITKRGQNVTFRCDPISEHNRLYWYRQTLGQGPEFLTYFQNEAQLEKSRLLSDRFSAERPKGSFSTLEIQRTEQGDSAMYLCASSPRMGTGGDEQYFGPGTRLTVT.